This is a list of T cell receptor beta chains from one sample in a study of read filtering for tumor transcriptome and immune sequencing. One entry per CDR3 protein, called by TCRdb with MiXCR from the reads. The table shows some 130,000 distinct CDR3 sequences, with over 10% occurring only once. Sequencing was carried out using a population of CD138-negative cells sorted from bone marrow. The source is a donor at least 40 years old with multiple myeloma. Each CDR3 is given with its conserved first and last residue. A D gene is named only where the DNA matches it firmly. Size tells how often a clone was seen (once, few, many) or the class of an expanded clone, and some rows leave it out.

>-|TRBJ2-1|17|many|TRBV20-1
CSARDPRAGFDRNEQFF
TGCAGTGCTAGAGATCCTAGGGCAGGGTTCGACCGCAATGAGCAGTTCTTC
>-|TRBJ2-5|16|many|TRBV5-6
CASSLRPQELRETQYF
TGTGCCAGCAGCTTGAGGCCACAGGAGCTGCGAGAGACCCAGTACTTC
>-|TRBJ2-3|15|many|TRBV2
CASSDSGLGTDTQYF
TGTGCCAGCAGTGACTCAGGACTTGGCACAGATACGCAGTATTTT
>TRBD2|TRBJ2-1|14|many|TRBV20-1
CSARGKRGSNEQFF
TGCAGTGCTAGAGGCAAGCGGGGTAGCAATGAGCAGTTCTTC
>TRBD2|TRBJ2-5|15|few|TRBV2
CASSDVTSGRQAQYF
TGTGCCAGCAGTGATGTGACTAGCGGGAGACAGGCCCAGTACTTC
>TRBD2|TRBJ2-3|15|many|TRBV7-9
CASSTQLASTDTQYF
TGTGCCAGCAGCACTCAACTAGCGAGCACAGATACGCAGTATTTT
>-|TRBJ1-1|11|few|TRBV3-1
CASSQGGEAFF
TGTGCCAGCAGCCAGGGGGGTGAAGCTTTCTTT
>TRBD1|TRBJ1-6|15|many|TRBV4-1
CASSQDQGANSPLYF
TGCGCCAGCAGCCAAGATCAGGGGGCCAATTCACCCCTCTACTTT
>TRBD1|TRBJ2-3|14|many|TRBV11-3
CASSMTGSTDTQYF
TGTGCCAGCAGCATGACAGGGAGCACAGATACGCAGTATTTT
>-|TRBJ2-7|16|-|TRBV7-9
CASSLAPRGTSYEQYF
TGTGCCAGCAGCTTAGCCCCGCGAGGAACTTCCTACGAGCAGTACTTC
>-|TRBJ2-1|11|many|TRBV20-1
CSASSLNEQFF
TGCAGTGCTTCGTCCCTTAATGAGCAGTTCTTC
>TRBD2|TRBJ2-1|15|many|TRBV18
CASSPSGIGYNEQFF
TGTGCCAGCTCTCCTAGCGGGATTGGCTACAATGAGCAGTTCTTC
>-|TRBJ1-1|16|many|TRBV15
CATSRGPNLGRTEAFF
TGTGCCACCAGCAGAGGACCTAACTTAGGACGGACTGAAGCTTTCTTT
>-|TRBJ1-1|14|-|TRBV6-5
CASSYSIWNTVAFF
TGTGCCAGCAGTTACTCGATCTGGAACACTGTAGCTTTCTTT
>TRBD2|TRBJ2-1|13|many|TRBV7-9
CASSPRLANEQFF
TGTGCCAGCAGCCCAAGACTAGCCAATGAGCAGTTCTTC
>TRBD2|TRBJ2-7|12|many|TRBV7-9
CASTPGGREQYF
TGTGCCAGCACCCCGGGGGGTAGGGAGCAGTACTTC
>-|TRBJ1-5|14|many|TRBV20-1
CSARRRGDNQPQHF
TGCAGTGCTAGACGACGGGGGGACAATCAGCCCCAGCATTTT
>-|TRBJ1-5|12|many|TRBV20-1
CSCCRKGQPQHF
TGCAGTTGCTGTCGAAAGGGGCAGCCCCAGCATTTT
>-|TRBJ2-5|13|few|TRBV20-1
CSARQGFQETQYF
TGCAGTGCTAGACAGGGTTTCCAAGAGACCCAGTACTTC
>-|TRBJ2-4|15|many|TRBV20-1
CSARDWGAGKNIQYF
TGCAGTGCTAGAGATTGGGGGGCGGGCAAAAACATTCAGTACTTC
>-|TRBJ1-1|12|few|TRBV4-1
CASSSQTLEAFF
TGCGCCAGCAGCTCCCAGACTCTGGAAGCTTTCTTT
>-|TRBJ2-5|14|-|TRBV19
CASSYTGIQETQYF
TGTGCCAGTAGTTACACAGGTATCCAAGAGACCCAGTACTTC
>-|TRBJ2-5|12|many|TRBV2
CATTRARETQYF
TGTGCCACAACGAGGGCCCGGGAGACCCAGTACTTC
>-|TRBJ2-7|14|many|TRBV11-2
CASSLARGSYEQYF
TGTGCCAGCAGCTTAGCCCGGGGTTCCTACGAGCAGTACTTC
>-|TRBJ2-2|12|many|TRBV3-1
CASSHLDGELFF
TGTGCCAGCAGCCATCTAGACGGGGAGCTGTTTTTT
>-|TRBJ1-1|13|many|TRBV9
CASSVVPDTEAFF
TGTGCCAGCAGCGTAGTGCCCGACACTGAAGCTTTCTTT
>TRBD2|TRBJ2-7|15|many|TRBV27
CASSYSGRSSYEQYF
TGTGCCAGCAGTTATAGCGGGAGGTCCTCCTACGAGCAGTACTTC
>-|TRBJ1-4|11|-|TRBV3-1
CASSQGGKLFF
TGTGCCAGCAGCCAAGGGGGAAAACTGTTTTTT
>-|TRBJ2-5|13|many|TRBV18
CASSPPWQETQYF
TGTGCCAGCTCACCACCTTGGCAAGAGACCCAGTACTTC
>TRBD2|TRBJ2-1|16|many|TRBV3-1
CASSQTRTSGPNEQFF
TGTGCCAGCAGCCAAACTAGGACTAGCGGGCCCAATGAGCAGTTCTTC
>-|TRBJ2-3|17|many|TRBV7-3
CASSLTPSKDPRDTQYF
TGTGCCAGCAGCTTAACGCCCTCTAAAGACCCAAGGGATACGCAGTATTTT
>TRBD2|TRBJ2-5|14|-|TRBV2
CASSPSGRVKTQYF
TGTGCCAGCAGCCCTAGCGGGAGGGTAAAGACCCAGTACTTC
>TRBD2|TRBJ2-4|18|-|TRBV10-3
CAISVTAGGPGAKNIQYF
TGTGCCATCAGTGTGACAGCGGGAGGGCCGGGGGCCAAAAACATTCAGTACTTC
>TRBD1|TRBJ1-2|14|many|TRBV7-9
CASSLGQGANGYTF
TGTGCCAGCAGCTTAGGCCAGGGGGCGAATGGCTACACCTTC
>TRBD1|TRBJ2-7|15|few|TRBV20-1
CSASDRGQSSYEQYF
TGCAGTGCTAGCGACAGGGGACAGTCCTCCTACGAGCAGTACTTC
>-|TRBJ1-2|13|many|TRBV29-1
CSVKQGRNYGYTF
TGCAGCGTCAAGCAGGGAAGGAACTATGGCTACACCTTC
>-|TRBJ2-5|14|-|TRBV7-9
CASSLPPYQETQYF
TGTGCCAGCAGCTTACCACCGTACCAAGAGACCCAGTACTTC
>-|TRBJ2-1|16|few|TRBV7-9
CASSALFDSSYNEQFF
TGTGCCAGCAGCGCCTTATTCGATAGCTCCTACAATGAGCAGTTCTTC
>-|TRBJ1-5|17|many|TRBV6-6
CASSRFEGRNSNQPQHF
TGTGCCAGCAGCCGGTTTGAGGGACGAAATAGCAATCAGCCCCAGCATTTT
>TRBD1|TRBJ2-1|17|few|TRBV24-1
CATSDFSGTGPYNEQFF
TGTGCCACCAGTGATTTCTCCGGGACAGGCCCATACAATGAGCAGTTCTTC
>-|TRBJ2-3|15|many|TRBV12-3/TRBV12-4
CASGTGATITDTQYF
TGTGCCAGCGGAACGGGGGCGACGATCACAGATACGCAGTATTTT
>-|TRBJ2-5|13|many|TRBV18
CASSRTGSETQYF
TGTGCCAGCTCGCGCACAGGGAGCGAGACCCAGTACTTC
>TRBD2|TRBJ2-3|15|many|TRBV7-2
CASSAGGASSDTQYF
TGTGCCAGCAGCGCGGGGGGGGCTAGCTCAGATACGCAGTATTTT
>TRBD1|TRBJ1-1|14|many|TRBV29-1
CSVESGSGGTEAFF
TGCAGCGTTGAGTCCGGGTCAGGGGGCACTGAAGCTTTCTTT
>-|TRBJ2-2|14|many|TRBV5-1
CASRIQGPVGELFF
TGCGCCAGCAGGATACAGGGTCCCGTAGGGGAGCTGTTTTTT
>TRBD2|TRBJ2-5|17|many|TRBV7-8
CASSLANRPAGVETQYF
TGTGCCAGCAGCTTAGCAAATCGCCCCGCGGGAGTAGAGACCCAGTACTTC
>TRBD2|TRBJ2-1|14|-|TRBV6-5
CASSSGGPNNEQFF
TGTGCCAGCAGCTCGGGAGGGCCTAACAATGAGCAGTTCTTC
>-|TRBJ2-5|16|-|TRBV5-6
CASSPTKAGLQETQYF
TGTGCCAGCAGCCCCACCAAGGCAGGCCTACAAGAGACCCAGTACTTC
>TRBD2|TRBJ2-2|16|many|TRBV28
CASSLRGLGFAGELFF
TGTGCCAGCAGTTTAAGAGGACTAGGTTTTGCCGGGGAGCTGTTTTTT
>-|TRBJ2-2|13|many|TRBV11-2
CASSLSGAGELFF
TGTGCCAGCAGCTTATCAGGGGCCGGGGAGCTGTTTTTT
>-|TRBJ1-3|14|many|TRBV5-1
CASSPRVSGNTIYF
TGCGCCAGCAGCCCCCGGGTCTCTGGAAACACCATATATTTT
>TRBD1|TRBJ1-5|17|many|TRBV3-1
CASSQVDRAESNQPQHF
TGTGCCAGCAGCCAAGTAGACAGGGCGGAAAGCAATCAGCCCCAGCATTTT
>-|TRBJ1-5|13|-|TRBV6-2/TRBV6-3
CASSYSSGQPQHF
TGTGCCAGCAGTTACTCTTCAGGTCAGCCCCAGCATTTT
>TRBD1|TRBJ1-1|12|many|TRBV7-2
CASSPDREGAFF
TGTGCCAGCAGCCCGGACAGGGAGGGGGCTTTCTTT